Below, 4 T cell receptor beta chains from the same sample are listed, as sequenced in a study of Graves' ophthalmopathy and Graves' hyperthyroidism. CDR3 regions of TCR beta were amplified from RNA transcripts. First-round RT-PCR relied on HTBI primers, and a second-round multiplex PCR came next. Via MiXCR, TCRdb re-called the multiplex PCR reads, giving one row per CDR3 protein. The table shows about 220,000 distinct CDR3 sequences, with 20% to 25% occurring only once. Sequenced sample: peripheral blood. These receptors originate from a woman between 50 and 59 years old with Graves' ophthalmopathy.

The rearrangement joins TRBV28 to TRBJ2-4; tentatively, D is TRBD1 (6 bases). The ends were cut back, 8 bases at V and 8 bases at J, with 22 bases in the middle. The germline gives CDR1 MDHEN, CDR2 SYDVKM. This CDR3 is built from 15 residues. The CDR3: CASGFRAGVSYIQYF. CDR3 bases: TGTGCCAGCGGGTTCCGAGCAGGGGTGTCGTACATTCAGTACTTC.

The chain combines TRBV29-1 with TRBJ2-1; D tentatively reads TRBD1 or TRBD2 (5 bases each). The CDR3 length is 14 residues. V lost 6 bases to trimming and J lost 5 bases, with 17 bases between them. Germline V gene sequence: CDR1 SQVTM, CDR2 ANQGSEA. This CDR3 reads CSVRDRAVHNEQFF. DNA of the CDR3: TGCAGCGTCCGGGACCGGGCCGTCCACAATGAGCAGTTCTTC.

The CDR3 DNA reads as TGTGCCAGCCAGGGAGACGAATCACCCCTCCACTTT. The encoded protein is CASQGDESPLHF. V and J are TRBV12-3 or TRBV12-4 and TRBJ1-6; D is perhaps TRBD1 (5 bases). V lost 8 bases and J lost 10, with 12 bases in between. The CDR3 sequence is 12 residues long.

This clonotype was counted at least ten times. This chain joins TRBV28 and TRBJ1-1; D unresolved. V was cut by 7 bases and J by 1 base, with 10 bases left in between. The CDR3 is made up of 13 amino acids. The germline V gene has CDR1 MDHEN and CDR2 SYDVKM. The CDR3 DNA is TGTGCCAGCACCATCGACAAGAACACTGAAGCTTTCTTT. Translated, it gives CASTIDKNTEAFF.